The clone carrying this T cell receptor (beta chain) appeared a few times. The data are from a study of T cells of healthy individuals. CDR1 SGHAT and CDR2 FQNNGV come from the germline V gene. J was trimmed by 3 bases and V by 5 bases; bases with no gene match: 5. This CDR3 is 15 amino acids long. In TCRdb, the 5' RACE reads were re-called with MiXCR into one record per CDR3 protein. The top ten hold approximately 6% of the sample, which has approximately 100,000 distinct CDR3 sequences, roughly 15% seen once. The chain combines TRBV11-2 with TRBJ2-2, with 8 bases that match TRBD1. This sequence originates from a human donor in good health. The CDR3 DNA follows: TGTGCCAGCAGCAGAGAGGACAGGGACACCGGGGAGCTGTTTTTT. Protein sequence: CASSREDRDTGELFF. Full variable domain (remainder filled in from reference TRBV11-2 and TRBJ2-2): EAGVAQSPRYKIIEKRQSVAFWCNPISGHATLYWYQQILGQGPKLLIQFQNNGVVDDSQLPKDRFSAERLKGVDSTLKIQPAKLEDSAVYLCASSREDRDTGELFFGEGSRLTVL.